This T cell receptor (beta chain) was found in a study of blood T cell repertoires in COVID-19. Study context: Specimens from acute and convalescent COVID-19 originated in the United States, Italy and Spain. Nucleic acid was either cDNA or gDNA, and it came from T cells, B-cell-depleted T cells, or PBMCs.

The CDR3 runs to 13 residues. The V and J ends lost 8 bases and 6 bases, in that order; junction bases with no gene match: 6. Germline CDR1 and CDR2: LNHDA and SQIVND (reference sequence). Authors' analysis steps: Amplification with reference gene primers provided the estimates of nucleated cell counts. Using immunoSEQ multiplex PCR, the repertoire was profiled, and TCRdb retains in-frame clones only, with some absent. Clonal size and the V and J genes are those of that table, whereas D and trimming came from the DNA. The repertoire holds some 140,000 clones, around three quarters seen once, with 3% to 4.5% in the top ten.

The sample was peripheral blood. The genes are TRBV19 and TRBJ1-1; 10 nucleotides line up with TRBD1. This clonotype originated in a man in his 60s with acute or convalescent COVID-19. In DNA form, the CDR3 reads TGTGCCAGTCGCCTTGGACAGGGGGCTGAAGCTTTCTTT. Amino acid sequence: CASRLGQGAEAFF.